This T cell receptor (beta chain) is drawn from a study of T cells in localized non-small cell lung cancer. General study results and limits: A denser population of T cells in blood accompanied longer overall survival. Uninvolved adjacent lung showed peak T cell clonality, exceeding tumor. Sequencing covered just one tumor region, so heterogeneity cannot be ruled out.

In this sample, this clone turned up once. The target antigen is unknown. Clones were read by immunoSEQ multiplex PCR, and TCRdb kept only the in-frame ones, dropping some. The sample includes over 70,000 clones, just over 90% of them seen just once. Sequenced material: PBMCs, taken before any cancer treatment. The receptor's source is a woman aged 35 to 70 with stage II squamous cell lung carcinoma.

The CDR3 region has the DNA TGTGCCAGCAGTTTAATAGGACAGAGATACAATGAGCAGTTCTTC. Translating it yields CASSLIGQRYNEQFF. This sequence joins TRBV27 and TRBJ2-1; D possibly corresponds to TRBD1 (6 bases). Trimming removed 2 bases from V and 4 bases from J, with 12 bases in between. Germline CDR1 is MNHEY and CDR2 is SMNVEV (reference sequence). This CDR3 contains 15 residues.